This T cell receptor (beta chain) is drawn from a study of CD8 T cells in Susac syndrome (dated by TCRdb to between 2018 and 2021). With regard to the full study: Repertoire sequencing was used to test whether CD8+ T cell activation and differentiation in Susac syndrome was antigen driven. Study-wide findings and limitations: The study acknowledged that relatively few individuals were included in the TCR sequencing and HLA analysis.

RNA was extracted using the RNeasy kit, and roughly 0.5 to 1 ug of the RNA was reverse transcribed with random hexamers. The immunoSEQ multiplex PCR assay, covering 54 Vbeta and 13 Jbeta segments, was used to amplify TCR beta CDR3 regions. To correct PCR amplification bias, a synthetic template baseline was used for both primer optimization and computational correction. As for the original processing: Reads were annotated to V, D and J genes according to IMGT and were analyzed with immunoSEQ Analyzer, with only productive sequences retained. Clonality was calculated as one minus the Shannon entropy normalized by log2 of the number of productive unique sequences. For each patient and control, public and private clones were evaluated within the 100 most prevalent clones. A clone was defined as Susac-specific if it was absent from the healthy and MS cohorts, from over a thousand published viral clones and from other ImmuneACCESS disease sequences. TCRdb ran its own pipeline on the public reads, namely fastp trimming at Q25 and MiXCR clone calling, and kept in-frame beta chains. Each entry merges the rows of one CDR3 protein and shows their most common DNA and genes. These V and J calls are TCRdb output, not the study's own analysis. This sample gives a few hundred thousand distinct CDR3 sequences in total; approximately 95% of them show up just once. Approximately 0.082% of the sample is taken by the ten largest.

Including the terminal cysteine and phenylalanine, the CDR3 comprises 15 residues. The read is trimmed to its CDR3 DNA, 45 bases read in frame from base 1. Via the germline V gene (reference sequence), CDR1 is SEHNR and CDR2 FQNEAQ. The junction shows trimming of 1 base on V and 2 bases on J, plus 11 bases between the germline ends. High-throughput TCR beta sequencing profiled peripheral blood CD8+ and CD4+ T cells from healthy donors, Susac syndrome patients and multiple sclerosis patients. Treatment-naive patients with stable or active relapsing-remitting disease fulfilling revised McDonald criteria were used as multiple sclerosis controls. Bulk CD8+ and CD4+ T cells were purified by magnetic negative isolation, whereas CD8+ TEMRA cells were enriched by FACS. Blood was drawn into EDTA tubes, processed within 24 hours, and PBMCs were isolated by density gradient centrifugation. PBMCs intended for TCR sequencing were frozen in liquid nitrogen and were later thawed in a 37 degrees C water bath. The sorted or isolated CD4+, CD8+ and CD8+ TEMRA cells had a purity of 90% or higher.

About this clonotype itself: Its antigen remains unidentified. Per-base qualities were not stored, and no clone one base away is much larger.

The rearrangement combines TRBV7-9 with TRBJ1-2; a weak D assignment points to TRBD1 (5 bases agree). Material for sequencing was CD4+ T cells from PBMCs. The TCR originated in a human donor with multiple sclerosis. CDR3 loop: CASSLEWGSNYGYTF. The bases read TGTGCCAGCAGCTTAGAATGGGGGTCAAACTATGGCTACACCTTC.